Following are 8 T cell receptor beta chains from one sample sequenced in a study of shared clonotypes between healthy human individuals. Some clones are missing from TCRdb's copy, which holds only in-frame ones; the method was immunoSEQ multiplex PCR. The table shows around 1.9 million clones, with 85% to 95% occurring only once. CD45RO negativity and positive selection for CCR7 defined naive CD8 cells, a population that excluded terminally differentiated effector memory CD45RA+ cells. The sequencing input was naive CD8+ T cells from PBMCs. These receptors all stem from a man between 18 and 29 years old in good health. Some clones in this sample may be carry-over from other donors' samples.

The chain is built from TRBV4-1 and TRBJ1-1, with D tentatively TRBD1 (6 bases). Per germline, CDR1 MGHRA and CDR2 YSYEKL. With 4 bases removed from V and 1 base from J, the gap between germline ends came to 13 bases. The CDR3 consists of 15 residues. CDR3 bases: TGCGCCAGCAGCCTTAGAGACAGGCAGAACACTGAAGCTTTCTTT. Protein sequence: CASSLRDRQNTEAFF.

The sample holds one count of this clone. This CDR3 is CASSLRGTVGYSIFRGETQYF. CDR3 sequence (DNA): TGTGCCAGTAGCCTGAGGGGGACCGTCGGATATTCCATTTTTCGTGGGGAGACCCAGTACTTC. This sequence joins TRBV19 and TRBJ2-5; tentatively, D is TRBD1 (6 bases). The germline V and J ends were trimmed by 6 bases and 5 bases, with 37 bases remaining between them. Germline-derived CDR1 and CDR2 are LNHDA and SQIVND (reference sequence). The CDR3 spans 21 residues.

This chain joins TRBV29-1 and TRBJ2-6; the D is unclear. The CDR3 extends over 15 amino acids. The V gene lost 5 bases and the J gene lost 5 bases, with 16 bases spanning the gap. Germline assignment: CDR1 SQVTM and CDR2 ANQGSEA. CDR3 bases: TGCAGCGTTTGTGGCATACAAAGTCGGGCCAACGTCCTGACTTTC. It specifies CSVCGIQSRANVLTF.

The rearrangement joins TRBV19 to TRBJ1-1, with TRBD1 matching 9 bases. CDR1 and CDR2 from the germline V gene are LNHDA and SQIVND (reference sequence). The CDR3 runs 13 residues. Trimming removed 6 bases from V and 7 bases from J; junction bases left unmatched: 6. CDR3 bases: TGTGCCAGTAGGACAGGGGGATTTTTTGAAGCTTTCTTT. It yields the protein CASRTGGFFEAFF.

This sequence joins TRBV4-1 and TRBJ2-7; no clear D. The length of the CDR3 is 16 residues. Per the germline V gene, CDR1 is MGHRA and CDR2 is YSYEKL. Trimming left V 0 bases short and J 2 bases short, with 14 bases between. The CDR3 nucleotides are TGCGCCAGCAGCCAAGAAGGAAGTCGGGTTACCTACGAGCAGTACTTC. It yields the protein CASSQEGSRVTYEQYF.

This chain joins TRBV28 and TRBJ1-2; D gene ambiguous. The V end lost 2 bases, the J end lost 8 bases, and 9 bases lay between the germline ends. Germline loops: CDR1 MDHEN, CDR2 SYDVKM. There are 12 residues in the CDR3. Written as DNA, the CDR3 is TGTGCCAGCAGTTTAGGGAACGGGGGCTACACCTTC. Protein sequence: CASSLGNGGYTF.

The V gene is TRBV27, the J gene TRBJ1-1; D is uncertain. The CDR3 contains 15 residues. V lost 2 bases and J 0 bases, leaving 10 bases between the germline ends. The germline V gene encodes CDR1 MNHEY and CDR2 SMNVEV (reference sequence). The CDR3 DNA reads as TGTGCCAGCAGTTTAGCGGGCAGCGTGAACACTGAAGCTTTCTTT. Protein product: CASSLAGSVNTEAFF.

The chain is built from TRBV11-2 and TRBJ2-1; 8 bases agree with TRBD2. This CDR3 is built from 14 residues. Looked up from germline, CDR1 is SGHAT and CDR2 is FQNNGV. J was trimmed by 6 bases and V by 9 bases; bases with no gene match: 10. The CDR3 DNA reads TGTGCCAGTACCTCTCCCCTAGCGGGCAATGAGCAGTTCTTC. Protein: CASTSPLAGNEQFF.